This entry lists 11 T cell receptor beta chains sequenced from one sample in a study of shared clonotypes between healthy human individuals. Assay used: immunoSEQ multiplex PCR; TCRdb lists only in-frame clones, some missing. In the table there are hundreds of thousands of clones, 90% to 95% of which are singletons. The naive CD8 fraction comprised CD45RO-negative cells positively selected for CCR7 and excluded terminally differentiated effector memory CD45RA+ cells. Sample: naive CD8+ T cells sorted from blood. The receptor source for this set is a man under 40 in good health.

The chain carries TRBV27 and TRBJ1-6, with D possibly matching TRBD1 (6 bases). CDR3 length equals 14 residues. CDR1 and CDR2 from the germline V gene are MNHEY and SMNVEV (reference sequence). Trimming cost V 7 bases and J 7 bases, with 14 bases left between them. The CDR3 region has the DNA TGTGCCAGCAAACCTACAGGGATCAATTCACCCCTCCACTTT. Translating it yields CASKPTGINSPLHF.

This clone was seen only once. The chain couples TRBV7-8 to TRBJ2-7; TRBD1 agrees at 11 bases. CDR1 is SGHVS, CDR2 FQNEAQ, per germline. V shed 5 bases and J 1 base; nucleotides not matched to a gene: 7. CDR3 length: 16 amino acids. CDR3 nucleotide sequence: TGTGCCAGCAGCAGATGGACAGGGGGCGCATCCTACGAGCAGTACTTC. This gives the protein CASSRWTGGASYEQYF.

This chain links TRBV5-1 with TRBJ2-1; D is unresolved. V was shortened by 0 bases and J by 5 bases, with 6 bases between the two germline ends. Per the germline V gene, CDR1 is SGHRS and CDR2 is YFSETQ. CDR3 length equals 13 residues. In DNA, the CDR3 is TGCGCCAGCAGCTTGGAGATGGACAATGAGCAGTTCTTC. Protein sequence: CASSLEMDNEQFF.

The chain links TRBV6-1 to TRBJ2-7, with 7 positions matching TRBD1. The CDR3 loop spans 15 amino acids. The V gene's germline CDR1 is MNHNS and CDR2 SASEGT. Trimming removed 1 base from V and 6 bases from J; junction bases left unmatched: 9. The CDR3 DNA reads as TGTGCCAGCAGTGAAGGATCGGTAGGGGGCCTCGAGCAGTACTTC. The encoded protein is CASSEGSVGGLEQYF.

The chain links TRBV9 to TRBJ2-3; 10 bases are shared with TRBD2. Trimming removed 3 bases from V and 4 bases from J; junction bases left unmatched: 11. In germline, CDR1 is SGDLS, CDR2 YYNGEE. The CDR3 has 17 residues. Written as DNA, the CDR3 is TGTGCCAGCAGCGGATCTAGCGGGAGAAACTACGCAGATACGCAGTATTTT. Translation: CASSGSSGRNYADTQYF.

V and J are TRBV27 and TRBJ2-1, with a weak D call TRBD2 (6 bases). The CDR3 covers 15 residues. The germline V and J ends were trimmed by 5 bases and 5 bases, with 16 bases remaining between them. CDR1 and CDR2 from the germline V gene are MNHEY and SMNVEV (reference sequence). The CDR3 region has the DNA TGTGCCAGCAGTCGCCCCCCGGGACTTCACAATGAGCAGTTCTTC. Translated: CASSRPPGLHNEQFF.

The rearrangement uses TRBV6-5 and TRBJ2-2; 14 bases map to TRBD2. Germline V gene lookup returns CDR1 MNHEY and CDR2 SVGAGI. The CDR3 runs to 15 residues. The ends lost 6 bases at V and 4 bases at J; junction bases unmatched: 1. CDR3 region: CASSGLAGGTGELFF. The CDR3 nucleotides read TGTGCCAGCAGCGGACTAGCGGGAGGCACCGGGGAGCTGTTTTTT.

The CDR3 DNA reads as TGTGCCAGCAGGGACTTAAACACTGAAGCTTTCTTT. Its protein is CASRDLNTEAFF. The rearrangement uses TRBV6-5 and TRBJ1-1; D is unresolved. This CDR3 region has 12 residues. Trimming took off 6 bases at V and 2 bases at J, with 7 bases between the two ends. Germline V gives CDR1 MNHEY, CDR2 SVGAGI.

Remarks on this clone: This sample also contains other DNA sequences that code for the same CDR3. The chain carries TRBV6-6 and TRBJ2-3; D gene uncertain. Trimming took off 4 bases at V and 0 bases at J, with 5 bases between the two ends. CDR3 length equals 13 residues. The germline V gene has CDR1 MNHNY and CDR2 SVGAGI (reference sequence). This CDR3 reads CASSWDSTDTQYF. The CDR3 DNA is TGTGCCAGCAGTTGGGATAGCACAGATACGCAGTATTTT.

The rearrangement links TRBV5-1 to TRBJ2-1; 13 bases agree with TRBD2. V lost 4 bases to trimming and J lost 5 bases; unmatched junction nucleotides: 12. The CDR3 spans 18 residues. CDR1 and CDR2 (germline): SGHRS, YFSETQ. CDR3 amino acids: CASSPGLAGAPGDNEQFF. The CDR3 DNA follows: TGCGCCAGCAGCCCAGGACTAGCGGGAGCGCCGGGTGACAATGAGCAGTTCTTC.

The chain links TRBV7-9 to TRBJ2-2; 8 bases fit TRBD2. CDR3 length: 16 amino acids. Germline V gene sequence: CDR1 SEHNR, CDR2 FQNEAQ (reference sequence). Trimming took 4 bases from V and 5 from J; bases not matched to a gene: 9. CDR3 loop: CASSSRGASGTGELFF. The CDR3 bases are TGTGCCAGCAGCTCCAGAGGGGCTAGCGGGACCGGGGAGCTGTTTTTT.